One and the same sample provided the 22 T cell receptor beta chains below, sequenced in a study of blood T cells in healthy people across ages. The authors ran a second PCR of about 7 to 11 cycles using a sample-barcoded 5' primer and a J-beta primer mix. MiXCR, applied by TCRdb to the 5' RACE reads, yields one record per CDR3 protein. The sample records fewer than 1,000,000 distinct CDR3 sequences, more than 40% being singletons. The sequenced sample consisted of blood. All receptors derive from a man aged 60-69 years in good health.

This clonotype was seen ten or more times. The gene calls are TRBV28 and TRBJ1-1; D unclear. The CDR3 is made up of 11 amino acids. V shed 6 bases and J shed 3 bases, with 5 bases lying between them. Germline V CDR1 and CDR2: MDHEN, SYDVKM. The CDR3 nucleotides are TGTGCCAGCAGGGGCGACACTGAAGCTTTCTTT. Translated, it gives CASRGDTEAFF.

This clonotype was recorded at least ten times. The chain couples TRBV29-1 to TRBJ2-7; D gene ambiguous. The CDR3 covers 11 residues. With 2 bases removed from V and 5 bases from J, the gap between germline ends came to 7 bases. Germline V lookup: CDR1 SQVTM, CDR2 ANQGSEA. Here the CDR3 DNA reads TGCAGCGTTGAATTGGTTCACGAGCAGTACTTC. It specifies CSVELVHEQYF.

The rearrangement uses TRBV29-1 and TRBJ2-1; D possibly corresponds to TRBD1 (6 bases). In germline, CDR1 is SQVTM, CDR2 ANQGSEA. Trimming took off 3 bases at V and 8 bases at J, with 14 bases between the two ends. The CDR3 contains 13 residues. The CDR3 DNA is TGCAGCGTTGAGACTGGGGGCGACTATGAGCAGTTCTTC. As protein: CSVETGGDYEQFF.

The sample holds a few counts of this clonotype. The gene calls are TRBV5-1 and TRBJ2-1, with 7 bases that match TRBD2. In germline, CDR1 is SGHRS, CDR2 YFSETQ. The V and J ends lost 4 bases and 7 bases, in that order; junction bases with no gene match: 11. The CDR3 is 15 residues long. The CDR3 nucleotides read TGCGCCAGCAGCCTACCGGGACTAACGATTAATGAGCAGTTCTTC. Translating it yields CASSLPGLTINEQFF.

The sample holds a few counts of this clonotype. This chain joins TRBV20-1 and TRBJ2-4, with 8 bases aligning to TRBD2. J gave up 2 bases and V 3 bases, and 6 bases lay outside the gene matches. The CDR3 sequence is 15 residues long. Germline loops: CDR1 DFQATT, CDR2 SNEGSKA (reference sequence). DNA for the CDR3: TGCAGTGCTAGTAGGCCGGGAGGGACCAAAAACATTCAGTACTTC. Encoded protein: CSASRPGGTKNIQYF.

The chain employs TRBV24-1 and TRBJ2-7, with 7 bases identical to TRBD1. This CDR3 is 12 amino acids long. Trimming took 8 bases from V and 4 from J; bases not matched to a gene: 4. Germline V CDR1 and CDR2: KGHDR, SFDVKD. CDR3: CATIDRAYEQYF. CDR3 DNA: TGTGCCACCATCGACAGGGCGTACGAGCAGTACTTC.

The gene calls are TRBV5-1 and TRBJ2-3, with 9 positions matching TRBD2. In germline, CDR1 is SGHRS, CDR2 YFSETQ. The CDR3 contains 16 residues. With 0 bases clipped from V and 1 base from J, the junction kept 3 bases outside the gene matches. The CDR3 loop reads CASSLGRLAGTDTQYF. In nucleotides, the CDR3 is TGCGCCAGCAGCTTGGGTCGACTAGCGGGCACAGATACGCAGTATTTT.

This clonotype was seen a single time. The chain combines TRBV4-3 with TRBJ2-7; a possible D gene is TRBD1 (6 bases). The V and J ends lost 0 bases and 0 bases respectively, with 18 bases between them. The CDR3 is 18 residues long. Germline V lookup: CDR1 LGHNA, CDR2 YSLEER. The CDR3 coding sequence is TGCGCCAGCAGCCAAGATAAAATGAGGGGGTACCACTCCTACGAGCAGTACTTC. Its translation: CASSQDKMRGYHSYEQYF.

There are a few counts of this clonotype. The chain joins TRBV28 to TRBJ1-2; no reliable D call. The V gene's germline CDR1 is MDHEN and CDR2 SYDVKM. With 5 bases removed from V and 8 bases from J, the gap between germline ends came to 12 bases. The CDR3 runs to 12 residues. Here the CDR3 reads CASSEDGDGYTF. Written as DNA, the CDR3 is TGTGCCAGCAGTGAGGACGGTGACGGCTACACCTTC.

V usage is TRBV2 and J usage is TRBJ2-3, with no clear D. The CDR3 sequence is 12 residues long. Germline values: CDR1 SNHLY, CDR2 FYNNEI. Trimming took off 6 bases at V and 5 bases at J, with 9 bases between the two ends. In DNA form, the CDR3 reads TGTGCCAGCAGCTGCAAAGAAGATACGCAGTATTTT. Protein sequence: CASSCKEDTQYF.

This clonotype has just a few counts. This chain links TRBV29-1 with TRBJ1-1; D might be TRBD1 (5 bases). Germline V gene data show CDR1 as SQVTM and CDR2 as ANQGSEA. This CDR3 has 11 residues. Trimming pared 7 bases from V and 7 bases from J, leaving 13 bases between. Written as DNA, the CDR3 is TGCAGCGCTAGGGGCGGTGGTGAAGCTTTCTTT. Its protein is CSARGGGEAFF.

The chain has TRBV29-1 and TRBJ2-7; 8 bases are a match to TRBD1. The CDR3 contains 17 residues. V trimming: 1 base; J trimming: 3 bases; junction bases outside the gene matches: 14. Looked up from germline, CDR1 is SQVTM and CDR2 is ANQGSEA. The CDR3 DNA reads as TGCAGCGTTGAAGGCCGTCGGGCAGGGGGCAATAACTACGAGCAGTACTTC. This gives the protein CSVEGRRAGGNNYEQYF.

This clonotype turned up a few times. This chain connects TRBV6-6 to TRBJ1-5; 8 bases map to TRBD1. This CDR3 has 15 residues. Trimming removed 6 bases from V and 5 bases from J; junction bases left unmatched: 9. Germline V gives CDR1 MNHNY, CDR2 SVGAGI (reference sequence). DNA for the CDR3: TGTGCCAGCAGGCCAGACAGGACAGGGCATCAGCCCCAGCATTTT. This codes for CASRPDRTGHQPQHF.

About this clonotype itself: At one of its ends the junction is not consistent with the germline gene, which may arise from a read error. V gene TRBV20-1 combines with J gene TRBJ2-5; TRBD2 might be the D (5 bases). The CDR3 covers 10 residues. Germline V gene lookup returns CDR1 DFQATT and CDR2 SNEGSKA (reference sequence). CDR3 DNA: TGCAGTACTAGAGTGGGCCGCCAGTACTTC. Translating it yields CSTRVGRQYF.

V is TRBV6-6 and J is TRBJ2-5; a weak D match, TRBD2 (5 bases). Trimming took off 2 bases at V and 11 bases at J, with 18 bases between the two ends. The CDR3 is 14 residues long. From germline, CDR1 is MNHNY and CDR2 SVGAGI (reference sequence). CDR3 in amino acids: CASSYLERDNEQYF. The CDR3 region has the DNA TGTGCCAGCAGTTACCTCGAGAGGGATAATGAGCAGTACTTC.

This clonotype was seen more than once but under ten times. The V call is TRBV9, the J call TRBJ2-3; D call uncertain. Deletions cut 3 bases from V and 0 bases from J, with 8 bases between. This CDR3 comprises 14 residues. CDR1 and CDR2 from the germline V gene are SGDLS and YYNGEE. CDR3 bases: TGTGCCAGCAGCGCCAGTGGGAGCACAGATACGCAGTATTTT. Its translation is CASSASGSTDTQYF.

This clonotype has more than one count but fewer than ten. This sequence joins TRBV12-3 or TRBV12-4 and TRBJ1-5; the D is unclear. V lost 5 bases, J lost 5 bases, and 10 bases lay in between. The CDR3 extends over 13 amino acids. In DNA, the CDR3 is TGTGCCAGCAGTATAACCTCCGATCAGCCCCAGCATTTT. Protein: CASSITSDQPQHF.

This clonotype was detected a few times. The gene calls are TRBV6-1 and TRBJ1-4; D unclear. Germline values: CDR1 MNHNS, CDR2 SASEGT. The ends were cut back, 7 bases at V and 0 bases at J, with 12 bases in the middle. CDR3 length equals 15 residues. CDR3 sequence (DNA): TGTGCCAGCATAAGGCAGTTGGCAACTAATGAAAAACTGTTTTTT. Amino acid sequence: CASIRQLATNEKLFF.

About this clonotype itself: The junction departs from the called germline gene at one end, perhaps through a read error. The V gene is TRBV7-2, the J gene TRBJ1-4; 10 positions match TRBD1. CDR1 and CDR2 (germline): SGHTA, FQGNSA. The CDR3 contains 14 residues. CDR3 in amino acids: CAGSSGQGDRKLFF. As DNA, the CDR3 is TGTGCCGGCAGCTCAGGACAGGGGGATCGGAAACTGTTTTTT.

A word on this clonotype: A read error is possible here, since a much larger clone lies one base away. The gene calls are TRBV6-2 or TRBV6-3 and TRBJ2-7, with 8 bases that match TRBD1. Germline trimming cut 5 bases from V and 3 bases from J; bases unmatched to any gene: 3. This CDR3 comprises 13 residues. Germline loops: CDR1 MNHEY, CDR2 SVGEGT. CDR3 DNA sequence: TGTGCCAGCAGTAGGGACAGGCACTACGAGCAGTACTTC. The encoded protein is CASSRDRHYEQYF.

This sequence joins TRBV6-5 and TRBJ1-5; 11 bases match TRBD1. Losses at the gene ends were 4 bases for V and 5 bases for J; bases not matched to a gene: 1. This CDR3 has 14 amino acids. The germline V gene encodes CDR1 MNHEY and CDR2 SVGAGI. CDR3 coding DNA: TGTGCCAGCAGTTCGGACAGGGGGCATCAGCCCCAGCATTTT. Translating gives CASSSDRGHQPQHF.

V is TRBV10-2 and J is TRBJ2-3; 10 nucleotides agree with TRBD2. The V gene's germline CDR1 is WSHSY and CDR2 SAAADI. With 5 bases clipped from V and 4 bases from J, the junction kept 6 bases outside the gene matches. The CDR3 is made up of 15 amino acids. CDR3 protein: CASSYTSGAADTQYF. For the CDR3, the DNA is TGCGCCAGCAGTTATACTAGCGGGGCAGCAGATACGCAGTATTTT.